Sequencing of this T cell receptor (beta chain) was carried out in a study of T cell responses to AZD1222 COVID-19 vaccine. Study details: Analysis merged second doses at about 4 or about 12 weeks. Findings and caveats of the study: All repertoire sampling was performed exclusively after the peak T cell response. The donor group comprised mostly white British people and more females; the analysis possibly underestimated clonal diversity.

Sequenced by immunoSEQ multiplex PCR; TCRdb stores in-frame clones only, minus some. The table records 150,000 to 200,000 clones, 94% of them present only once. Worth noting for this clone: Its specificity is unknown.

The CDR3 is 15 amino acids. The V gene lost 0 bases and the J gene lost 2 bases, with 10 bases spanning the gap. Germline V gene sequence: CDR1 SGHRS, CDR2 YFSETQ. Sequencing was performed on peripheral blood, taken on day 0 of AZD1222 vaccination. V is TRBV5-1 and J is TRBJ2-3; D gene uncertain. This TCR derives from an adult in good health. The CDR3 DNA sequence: TGCGCCAGCAGCTTGGCCTCGGGTAACACAGATACGCAGTATTTT. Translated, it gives CASSLASGNTDTQYF.